This TCR beta chain appears in the sequencing data of a study of T cells in women clearing cervical HPV infection (dated by TCRdb to 2016 to 2018). Describing the broader study: Cases were approximately 25 women with histologically confirmed HPV16-related CIN3 or worse, including a couple of invasive cancers. The parent cohort enrolled 10,049 women aged 18 or older in Guanacaste, Costa Rica, during about 1992 to 1995 and followed them for more than 6 years. Nested within Costa Rica's Guanacaste HPV Natural History Study, an exploratory proof-of-principle case-control study compared TCR repertoires across cervical HPV16 outcomes. The approximately 26 controls were women who cleared a single incident HPV16 infection within 12 months without developing precancer or cancer. Cases were matched to controls by age within five years and by the year the sample was collected. Cases had a median age of roughly 36 years and controls had a median age of 38, with no significant differences in baseline characteristics. Since HLA typing was available for only a few women, HLA type could not be ruled out as a confounder. Blood from cases was collected at the visit where the lesion was first found, while blood from controls was collected once the infection could no longer be detected. For cases, a median interval of about 150 days, with an interquartile range of 90 to 200 days, was observed between lesion detection and blood sampling. Quality controls consisted of five blinded duplicates per group, for a total of about 60 samples made up of about 50 participants and about 10 replicates.

As regards this clone: It lacks a known antigen. Sequencing ends 3 residues short of the CDR3 end; the germline J gene provides the rest.

Every participant had a single incident cervical HPV16 infection, and women with prevalent HPV16 infections were excluded. Cervical HPV DNA was detected with MY09/MY11 PCR, and genotyping was done with dot-blot hybridization. Fifteen mL of heparinized blood were centrifuged, and the buffy coat was aliquoted, frozen at -30°C, then stored at -80°C. QIAGEN kits were used to extract genomic DNA from buffy coat specimens. The CDR3 contains 14 residues, cysteine and phenylalanine counted. Part of the CDR3 DNA is given, 33 bases translated from base 1. Per the germline V gene, SNHLY is the CDR1 and FYNNEI is the CDR2. Beyond this particular receptor, the publication reports: Significantly higher TCR repertoire richness was observed in CIN3+ cases than in controls across sequencing depths, whereas no difference in evenness was found. Cases were distinguished from controls with an estimated AUC of 0.7 to 0.85 by random forest classifiers combining richness and V gene abundances. Because the number of T cells in each sample was unknown, differences in richness could reflect differing T-cell content rather than repertoire biology. Lower TRBV6-7 relative abundance was observed in cases than in controls (around 0.1% versus 0.15%; Bonferroni P = 0.0008). The cross-sectional design could not show whether the associations came before the infection or were a result of it, and neither effector/memory subsets nor HPV-specific T cells were isolated.

Using the immunoSEQ assay, multiplex PCR amplified TCR beta CDR3 regions from an average of about 1.1 ug of genomic DNA per sample. Primer bias was corrected in the assay by using a complete synthetic TCR repertoire to establish an amplification baseline. Amplicons were sequenced on the Illumina platform. Under the source paper's analysis protocol: Sequences were error-corrected by clustering with frequency ratios and a modified nearest-neighbor algorithm, then analyzed in the immunoSEQ Analyzer with IMGT gene definitions. At each rarefaction depth, TCR richness and evenness were averaged across 20 rarefaction repeats, and any sample with fewer sequences than the depth was left out. Relative abundances of V, D and J genes were compared between groups using Wilcoxon rank sum tests, with FDR correction applied. For the blinded duplicates, the intraclass correlation was roughly 96% for TCR richness and averaged about 75% across about 70 gene segments. TCRdb took this table from immuneACCESS and kept in-frame rearrangements with V and J called. Such tables lack part of the clones; where checked against another copy, unresolved V genes explain under half of the gap, and the rest is unexplained. V, J and clone size are taken as reported in that table, and D and trimming were inferred from the DNA itself. Per the sample table, the count is 31,000 or so clones. The top ten clones comprise more than 4% of the sample.

The chain joins TRBV2 to TRBJ1-4; the D segment could be TRBD1, given 5 matching bases. The TCR comes from a woman between 18 and 75 years old with a cervical HPV16 infection that either progressed to CIN3+ or cleared (not recorded which). Sample: blood buffy coat. The DNA read from the CDR3 is TGTGCCAGCAGTGAAGGGCAGGGCTGGACACCA. It codes for CASSEGQGWTP. The entire CDR3 sequence reads CASSEGQGWTPLFF. The CDR3, completed at both ends by the reference TRBV2 and TRBJ1-4 genes, gives the full variable domain EPEVTQTPSHQVTQMGQEVILRCVPISNHLYFYWYRQILGQKVEFLVSFYNNEISEKSEIFDDQFSVERPDGSNFTLKIRSTKLEDSAMYFCASSEGQGWTPLFFGSGTQLSVL.